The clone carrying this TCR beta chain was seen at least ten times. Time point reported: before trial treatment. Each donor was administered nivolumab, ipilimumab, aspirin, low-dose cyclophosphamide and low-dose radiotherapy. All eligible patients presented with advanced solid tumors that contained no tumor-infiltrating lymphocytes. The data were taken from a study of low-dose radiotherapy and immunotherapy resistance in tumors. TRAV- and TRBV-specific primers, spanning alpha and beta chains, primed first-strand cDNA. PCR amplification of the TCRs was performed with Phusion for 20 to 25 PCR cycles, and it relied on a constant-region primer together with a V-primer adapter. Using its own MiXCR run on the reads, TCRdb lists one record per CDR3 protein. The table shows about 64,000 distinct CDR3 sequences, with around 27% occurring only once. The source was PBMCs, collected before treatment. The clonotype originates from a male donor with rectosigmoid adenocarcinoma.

Written as DNA, the CDR3 is TGCGCCAGCAGCCAACGACAGGCCAGCTCCTACGAGCAGTACTTC. Translating it yields CASSQRQASSYEQYF. The rearrangement joins TRBV5-1 to TRBJ2-7, with a tentative D call TRBD1 (6 bases). Germline loops: CDR1 SGHRS, CDR2 YFSETQ. The CDR3 contains 15 residues. V was pared by 4 bases and J by 0 bases, with 14 bases between.